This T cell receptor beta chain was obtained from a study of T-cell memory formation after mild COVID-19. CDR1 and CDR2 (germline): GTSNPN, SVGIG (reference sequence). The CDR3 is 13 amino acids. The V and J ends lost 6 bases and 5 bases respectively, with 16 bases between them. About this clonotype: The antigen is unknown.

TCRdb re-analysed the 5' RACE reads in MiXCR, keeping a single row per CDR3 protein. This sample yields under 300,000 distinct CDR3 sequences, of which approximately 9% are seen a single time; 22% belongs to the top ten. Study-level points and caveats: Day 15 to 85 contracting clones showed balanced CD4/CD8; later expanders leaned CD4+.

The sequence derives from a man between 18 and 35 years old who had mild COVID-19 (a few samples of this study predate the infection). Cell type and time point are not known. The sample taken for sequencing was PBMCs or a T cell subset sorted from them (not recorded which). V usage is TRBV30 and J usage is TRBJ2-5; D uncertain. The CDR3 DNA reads TGTGCCTGCAACGCACTGGGTGGTGAGACCCAGTACTTC. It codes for CACNALGGETQYF.